Below, one T cell receptor beta chain is given with its context. The data derive from a study of CD8 T cells in ankylosing spondylitis. From the 5' RACE reads, TCRdb called clonotypes with MiXCR, one entry per CDR3 protein. The sample records 150,000 or so distinct CDR3 sequences, 30% to 40% being singletons. Sequencing was done on a sample of synovial fluid, either unsorted or a sorted T cell fraction (not recorded which). The clonotype was recovered from a male donor with ankylosing spondylitis.

The CDR3 region is CASSWGQGAGGELFF. CDR3 in DNA: TGCGCCAGCAGCTGGGGACAGGGGGCTGGCGGGGAGCTGTTTTTT. V and J are TRBV5-1 and TRBJ2-2; 12 bases line up with TRBD1. This CDR3 contains 15 residues. The ends lost 3 bases at V and 7 bases at J; junction bases unmatched: 4. CDR1 SGHRS and CDR2 YFSETQ come from the germline V gene.